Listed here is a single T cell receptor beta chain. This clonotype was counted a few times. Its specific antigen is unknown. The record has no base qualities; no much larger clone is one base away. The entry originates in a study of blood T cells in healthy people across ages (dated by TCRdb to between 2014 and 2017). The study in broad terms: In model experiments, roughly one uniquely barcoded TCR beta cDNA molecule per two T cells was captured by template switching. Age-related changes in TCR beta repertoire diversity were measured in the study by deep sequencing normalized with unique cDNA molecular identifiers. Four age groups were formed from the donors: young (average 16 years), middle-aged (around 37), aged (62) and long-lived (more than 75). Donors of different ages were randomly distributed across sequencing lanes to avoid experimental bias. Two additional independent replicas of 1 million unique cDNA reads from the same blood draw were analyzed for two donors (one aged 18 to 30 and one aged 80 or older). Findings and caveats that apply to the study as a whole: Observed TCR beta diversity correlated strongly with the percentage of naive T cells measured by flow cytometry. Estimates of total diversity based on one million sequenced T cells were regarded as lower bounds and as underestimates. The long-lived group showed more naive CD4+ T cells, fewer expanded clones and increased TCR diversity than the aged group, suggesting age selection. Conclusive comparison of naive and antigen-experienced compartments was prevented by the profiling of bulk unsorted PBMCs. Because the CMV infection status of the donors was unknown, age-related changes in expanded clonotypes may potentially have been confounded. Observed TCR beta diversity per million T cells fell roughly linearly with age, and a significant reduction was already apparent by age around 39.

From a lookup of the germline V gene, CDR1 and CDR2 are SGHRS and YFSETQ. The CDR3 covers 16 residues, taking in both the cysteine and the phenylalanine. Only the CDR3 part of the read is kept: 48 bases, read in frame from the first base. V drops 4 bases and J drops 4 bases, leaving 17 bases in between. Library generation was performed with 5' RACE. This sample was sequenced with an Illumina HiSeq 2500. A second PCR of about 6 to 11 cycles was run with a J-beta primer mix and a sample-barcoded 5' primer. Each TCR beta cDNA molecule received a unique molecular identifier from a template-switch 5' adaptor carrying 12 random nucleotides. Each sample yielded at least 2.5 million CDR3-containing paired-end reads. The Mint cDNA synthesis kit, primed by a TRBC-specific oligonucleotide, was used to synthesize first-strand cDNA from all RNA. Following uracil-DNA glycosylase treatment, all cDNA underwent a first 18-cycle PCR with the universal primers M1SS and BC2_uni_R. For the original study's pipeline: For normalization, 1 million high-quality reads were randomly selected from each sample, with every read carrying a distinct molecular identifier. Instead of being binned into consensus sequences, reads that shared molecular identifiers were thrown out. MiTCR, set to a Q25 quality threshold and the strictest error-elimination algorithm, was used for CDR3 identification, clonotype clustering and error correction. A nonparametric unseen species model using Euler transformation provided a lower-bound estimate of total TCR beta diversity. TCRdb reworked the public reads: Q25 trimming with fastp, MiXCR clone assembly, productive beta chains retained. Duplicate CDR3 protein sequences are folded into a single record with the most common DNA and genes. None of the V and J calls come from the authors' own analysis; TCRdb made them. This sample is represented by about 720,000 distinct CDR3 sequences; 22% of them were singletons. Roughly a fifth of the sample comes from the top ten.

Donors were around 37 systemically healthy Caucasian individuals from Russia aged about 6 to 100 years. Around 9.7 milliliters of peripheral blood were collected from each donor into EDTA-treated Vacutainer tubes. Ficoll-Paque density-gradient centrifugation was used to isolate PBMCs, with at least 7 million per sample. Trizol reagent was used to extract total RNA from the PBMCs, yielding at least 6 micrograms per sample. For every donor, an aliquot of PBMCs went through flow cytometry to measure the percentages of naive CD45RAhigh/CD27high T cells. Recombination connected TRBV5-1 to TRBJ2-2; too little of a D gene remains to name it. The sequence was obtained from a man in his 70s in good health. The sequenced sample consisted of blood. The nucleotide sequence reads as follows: TGCGCCAGCAGCGGAACGCGATTGGGCGCCACCGGGGAGCTGTTTTTT. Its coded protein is CASSGTRLGATGELFF.